The 16 T cell receptor beta chains below were found in one sample sequenced in a study of shared clonotypes between healthy human individuals (dated by TCRdb to 2018 to 2020). Library creation used the immunoSEQ multiplex PCR assay. The source is immuneACCESS, and TCRdb retained only in-frame sequences with V and J called. Part of the clones is not carried over; for the studies checked, unresolved V genes explain less than half of this, and the remainder is unexplained. The sample includes about 2.3 million clones, with just over 90% observed a single time. The ten largest account for 0.3% to 0.4% of the sample. Sequenced: naive CD4+ T cells from PBMCs. Interpreted using the paper, the cell subset or site label stands for: CD45RA+ positively selected. These receptors were obtained from a man between 18 and 35 years old in good health. Some clones in this sample may be carry-over from other donors' samples.

V is TRBV28 and J is TRBJ2-5; TRBD2 agrees at 9 bases. Germline V gives CDR1 MDHEN, CDR2 SYDVKM. This CDR3 has 16 residues. J gave up 4 bases and V 1 base, and 7 bases lay outside the gene matches. CDR3 in DNA: TGTGCCAGCAGTTTATCGACTAGCGGATCGAGAGAGACCCAGTACTTC. Protein sequence: CASSLSTSGSRETQYF.

The rearrangement uses TRBV5-1 and TRBJ2-2; D is unclear. Trimming stripped 0 bases from V and 6 bases from J, with 12 bases between. The CDR3 contains 15 residues. Germline V gene data show CDR1 as SGHRS and CDR2 as YFSETQ. The CDR3, as DNA: TGCGCCAGCAGCTTGGCCTTTGTTGGGGCCGGGGAGCTGTTTTTT. This codes for CASSLAFVGAGELFF.

The V and J genes are TRBV11-2 and TRBJ2-1, with a weak D call TRBD2 (6 bases). The CDR3 is 17 residues long. Trimming pared 0 bases from V and 0 bases from J, leaving 12 bases between. CDR1 is SGHAT and CDR2 is FQNNGV in the germline V gene. The CDR3 DNA sequence: TGTGCCAGCAGCTTAGATCCCCCTAGCGCCTCCTACAATGAGCAGTTCTTC. This codes for CASSLDPPSASYNEQFF.

This clone was recorded only once. The junction differs from germline at one of its ends, possibly a read error. The chain recombines TRBV29-1 with TRBJ1-2; 7 positions match TRBD1. The CDR3 consists of 11 residues. Germline-derived CDR1 and CDR2 are SQVTM and ANQGSEA. CDR3 amino acids: CGWDSNYGYTF. The CDR3 DNA reads TGTGGGTGGGACAGTAACTATGGCTACACCTTC. Combining the CDR3 with reference TRBV29-1 and TRBJ1-2 gives the whole variable domain SAVISQKPSRDICQRGTSLTIQCQVDSQVTMMFWYRQQPGQSLTLIATANQGSEATYESGFVIDKFPISRPNLTFSTLTVSNMSPEDSSIYLCGWDSNYGYTFGSGTRLTVV.

The CDR3 sequence: CASSVRQGLNYGYTF. The CDR3, as DNA: TGTGCCAGCAGTGTCAGACAGGGGCTCAACTATGGCTACACCTTC. The chain links TRBV25-1 to TRBJ1-2, with 8 bases matching TRBD1. V was clipped by 4 bases and J by 2 bases; unmatched bases: 6. Germline CDR1 and CDR2: MGHDK and SYGVNS. The CDR3 sequence is 15 residues long.

The chain uses TRBV2 and TRBJ1-5; a weak D match, TRBD1 (6 bases). This CDR3 contains 13 residues. Between the trimmed V and J ends, which lost 7 bases and 7 bases, there was a span of 14 bases. Germline V gene lookup returns CDR1 SNHLY and CDR2 FYNNEI. CDR3 region: CASNLRGNQPQHF. CDR3 in DNA: TGTGCCAGCAACTTAAGGGGGAACCAGCCCCAGCATTTT.

This clone was seen only once. The sample holds other DNA sequences that translate to the same CDR3. This chain connects TRBV5-1 to TRBJ1-5, with no clear D. Germline CDR1 reads SGHRS; CDR2 reads YFSETQ. This CDR3 is built from 15 residues. Between the trimmed V and J ends, which lost 0 bases and 0 bases, there was a span of 7 bases. In DNA form, the CDR3 reads TGCGCCAGCAGCTTGGACGGTTATAGCAATCAGCCCCAGCATTTT. Translated: CASSLDGYSNQPQHF.

This rearrangement joins TRBV5-1 to TRBJ1-1; TRBD1 matches 9 bases. V was clipped by 4 bases and J by 3 bases; unmatched bases: 7. Germline CDR1 and CDR2: SGHRS and YFSETQ. The CDR3 has 15 amino acids. The CDR3 protein is CASSPGQGWDTEAFF. The CDR3 DNA reads as TGCGCCAGCAGCCCCGGACAGGGGTGGGACACTGAAGCTTTCTTT.

The chain has TRBV11-2 and TRBJ2-1, with 7 positions matching TRBD1. Germline CDR1 SGHAT, CDR2 FQNNGV. Unmatched junction bases numbered 17, after V lost 6 bases and J lost 0 bases. This CDR3 has 19 amino acids. DNA for the CDR3: TGTGCCAGCAGGTCGATCCGACCGGCAACAGGGGTCTCCTACAATGAGCAGTTCTTC. It translates to CASRSIRPATGVSYNEQFF. The full variable domain, its missing parts supplied by reference TRBV11-2 and TRBJ2-1, is EAGVAQSPRYKIIEKRQSVAFWCNPISGHATLYWYQQILGQGPKLLIQFQNNGVVDDSQLPKDRFSAERLKGVDSTLKIQPAKLEDSAVYLCASRSIRPATGVSYNEQFFGPGTRLTVL.

This clone appeared once. The chain joins TRBV11-2 to TRBJ1-5; D gene unclear. The CDR3 totals 13 residues. In germline, CDR1 is SGHAT, CDR2 FQNNGV. V was shortened by 0 bases and J by 6 bases, with 6 bases between the two germline ends. CDR3 sequence reads: CASSLDSGQPQHF. CDR3 nucleotides: TGTGCCAGCAGCTTAGATTCCGGTCAGCCCCAGCATTTT.

The CDR3 is CATSSSRPLNTEAFF. CDR3 nucleotide sequence: TGTGCCACCAGCTCGAGCCGACCCCTAAACACTGAAGCTTTCTTT. The J gene is TRBJ1-1, the V gene TRBV15; D is unresolved. CDR1 is LNHNV, CDR2 YYDKDF, per germline (reference sequence). The CDR3 consists of 15 residues. The V end was cut by 5 bases, the J end by 2 bases, with 15 bases between.

The CDR3 nucleotides read TGTGCCAGCAGCGTAACAGGGGGGATAGCCTACGAGCAGTACTTC. As protein: CASSVTGGIAYEQYF. V gene TRBV9 combines with J gene TRBJ2-7, with 8 bases lining up with TRBD1. V was pared by 1 base and J by 2 bases, with 5 bases of the junction left unmatched. The CDR3 is made up of 15 amino acids. From germline, CDR1 is SGDLS and CDR2 YYNGEE.

This clone was seen just once. V gene TRBV27 combines with J gene TRBJ2-7, with D tentatively TRBD2 (7 bases). Trimming cost V 5 bases and J 7 bases, with 24 bases left between them. The CDR3 runs 16 residues. Germline V gives CDR1 MNHEY, CDR2 SMNVEV (reference sequence). The CDR3 DNA sequence: TGTGCCAGCAGTCCTTCATGGGGGGGCGCGACATGGGAGCAGTACTTC. Its translation is CASSPSWGGATWEQYF.

The chain recombines TRBV6-6 with TRBJ2-1, with 7 bases matching TRBD2. Germline CDR1 and CDR2: MNHNY and SVGAGI (reference sequence). CDR3 length: 15 residues. V was pared by 6 bases and J by 6 bases, with 11 bases of the junction left unmatched. The CDR3 loop reads CASRQRGAGLNEQFF. The CDR3 nucleotides read TGTGCCAGCAGGCAGCGGGGAGCGGGACTCAATGAGCAGTTCTTC.

The rearrangement joins TRBV5-4 to TRBJ2-7; 9 bases align to TRBD1. Germline values: CDR1 SGHNT, CDR2 YYREEE (reference sequence). The V segment lost 3 bases and the J segment 6 bases; nucleotides outside the gene matches: 7. This CDR3 is 14 amino acids long. The CDR3 nucleotides read TGTGCCAGCAGCTCTAGACAGGGGGTAACCGAGCAGTACTTC. This gives the protein CASSSRQGVTEQYF.

On this clone: Distinct nucleotide sequences in the sample also encode this CDR3. This sequence joins TRBV10-3 and TRBJ2-1; 10 positions agree with TRBD2. The germline V gene encodes CDR1 ENHRY and CDR2 SYGVKD. The CDR3 is made up of 16 amino acids. Unmatched junction bases numbered 7, after V lost 0 bases and J lost 8 bases. CDR3: CAISESTGLAIHEQFF. The DNA for the CDR3 is TGTGCCATCAGTGAGTCTACGGGACTAGCGATCCATGAGCAGTTCTTC.